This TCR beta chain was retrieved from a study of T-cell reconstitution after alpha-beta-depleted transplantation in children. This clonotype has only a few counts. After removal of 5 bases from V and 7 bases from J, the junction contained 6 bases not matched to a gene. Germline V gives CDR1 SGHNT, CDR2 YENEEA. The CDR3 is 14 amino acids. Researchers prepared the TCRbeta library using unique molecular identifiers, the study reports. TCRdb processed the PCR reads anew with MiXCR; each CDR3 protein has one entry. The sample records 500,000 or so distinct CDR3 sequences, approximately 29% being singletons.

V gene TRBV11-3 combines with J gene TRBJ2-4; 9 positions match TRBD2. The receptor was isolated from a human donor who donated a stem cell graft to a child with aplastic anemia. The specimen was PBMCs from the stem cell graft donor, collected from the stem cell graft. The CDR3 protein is CASSQIAGANIQYF. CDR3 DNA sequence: TGTGCCAGCAGCCAAATAGCGGGGGCGAACATTCAGTACTTC. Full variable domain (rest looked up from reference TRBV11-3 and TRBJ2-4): EAGVVQSPRYKIIEKKQPVAFWCNPISGHNTLYWYLQNLGQGPELLIRYENEEAVDDSQLPKDRFSAERLKGVDSTLKIQPAELGDSAVYLCASSQIAGANIQYFGAGTRLSVL.